The 30 T cell receptor beta chains below were found in one sample sequenced in a study of cytomegalovirus exposure and HLA in healthy donors. It was with 60 Vbeta and 13 Jbeta primers that the PCR ran. Repertoires were generated with immunoSEQ multiplex PCR, while TCRdb's copy carries only in-frame clones and drops some. The sample lists approximately 100,000 clones, 64% occurring once. Sequencing used PBMCs. Receptors were obtained from a man aged 55 to 70 in good health and CMV-seronegative.

The chain is built from TRBV7-9 and TRBJ1-1; D unclear. Trimming shortened V by 6 bases and J by 4 bases, and 15 bases separated the two germline ends. CDR3 length: 14 amino acids. The germline CDR1 and CDR2 sequences are SEHNR and FQNEAQ (reference sequence). The CDR3 here is CASRQRSEGTEAFF. The CDR3 nucleotides read TGTGCCAGCAGACAGAGATCGGAGGGCACTGAAGCTTTCTTT.

The chain couples TRBV6-5 to TRBJ1-2; D gene uncertain. V dropped 1 base and J dropped 4 bases, with 13 bases sitting between them. The CDR3 loop spans 15 amino acids. Germline CDR1 and CDR2: MNHEY and SVGAGI. CDR3 in amino acids: CASSYLARSLYGYTF. The DNA of the CDR3 is TGTGCCAGCAGTTACTTAGCCAGATCCCTCTATGGCTACACCTTC.

V usage is TRBV28 and J usage is TRBJ1-2, with 10 bases fitting TRBD1. In germline, CDR1 is MDHEN, CDR2 SYDVKM. The CDR3 runs to 16 residues. The J segment lost 4 bases and the V segment lost 5 bases, leaving 10 bases of the junction unmatched. The CDR3 loop reads CASSDPSTGGVYGYTF. In DNA, the CDR3 is TGTGCCAGCAGTGACCCCTCGACAGGGGGCGTCTATGGCTACACCTTC.

The chain couples TRBV6-5 to TRBJ1-1, with TRBD1 as a possible D gene (6 bases). The CDR3 covers 15 residues. CDR1 is MNHEY and CDR2 is SVGAGI in the germline V gene. The V end was cut by 0 bases, the J end by 5 bases, with 13 bases between. The CDR3 sequence is CASSYSGTSGTEAFF. The CDR3 DNA reads TGTGCCAGCAGTTACTCGGGGACATCGGGGACTGAAGCTTTCTTT.

Turning to this clone: At one of its ends the junction is not consistent with the germline gene, which may arise from a read error. The chain employs TRBV7-2 and TRBJ2-7; possible D gene TRBD2, 5 bases. From germline, CDR1 is SGHTA and CDR2 FQGNSA. This CDR3 is built from 11 residues. CDR3 DNA: TGTGCCAGCAGCTTGTATGCTAGCTGGGTCTTC. Translating gives CASSLYASWVF.

This sequence joins TRBV19 and TRBJ1-1; the match to TRBD1 covers 8 bases. This CDR3 is built from 12 residues. Germline-derived CDR1 and CDR2 are LNHDA and SQIVND (reference sequence). Trimming cost V 6 bases and J 10 bases; bases outside gene matches: 7. The CDR3 DNA sequence: TGTGCCAGTAGGCGACAGGGGCTTCTAGCTTTCTTT. The encoded protein is CASRRQGLLAFF.

Of note for this clone: The junction does not match germline at one end; this may be a read error. The identical CDR3 is also encoded by other nucleotide sequences in the sample. The chain joins TRBV5-1 to TRBJ1-1; 7 bases agree with TRBD1. The CDR3 contains 15 residues. Germline CDR1 is SGHRS and CDR2 is YFSETQ. The chain's CDR3 is CASSLSPTGLTEAFF. CDR3 nucleotides: TGCGCCAGCAGCTTGTCCCCGACAGGGCTCACTGAAGCCTTCTTT.

The chain carries TRBV9 and TRBJ1-1; tentatively, D is TRBD1 (5 bases). The CDR3 is 15 residues long. V dropped 5 bases and J dropped 1 base, with 15 bases sitting between them. Germline V gene data show CDR1 as SGDLS and CDR2 as YYNGEE. CDR3: CASRPGGGENTEAFF. CDR3 DNA: TGTGCCAGCAGGCCCGGTGGGGGGGAGAACACTGAAGCTTTCTTT.

This chain links TRBV5-1 with TRBJ1-6; possibly TRBD1 for D (5 bases). The germline gives CDR1 SGHRS, CDR2 YFSETQ. The CDR3 extends over 13 amino acids. The V gene lost 6 bases and the J gene lost 6 bases, with 10 bases spanning the gap. CDR3 amino acids: CASTLRANSPLHF. In DNA form, the CDR3 reads TGCGCCAGCACCCTCAGGGCTAATTCACCCCTCCACTTT.

This clone was observed at least ten times. The chain couples TRBV11-3 to TRBJ1-1, with D unresolved. Germline V gives CDR1 SGHNT, CDR2 YENEEA. This CDR3 contains 14 residues. V was pared by 8 bases and J by 1 base, with 14 bases between. The CDR3 bases are TGTGCCAGCGCCAACGTACGCAGGAACACTGAAGCTTTCTTT. Translation gives CASANVRRNTEAFF. Based on the CDR3 plus reference TRBV11-3 and TRBJ1-1, the full variable domain is EAGVVQSPRYKIIEKKQPVAFWCNPISGHNTLYWYLQNLGQGPELLIRYENEEAVDDSQLPKDRFSAERLKGVDSTLKIQPAELGDSAVYLCASANVRRNTEAFFGQGTRLTVV.

This chain links TRBV7-3 with TRBJ2-1, with 15 bases that match TRBD2. Germline trimming cut 2 bases from V and 6 bases from J; bases unmatched to any gene: 5. Germline V gene data show CDR1 as SGHTA and CDR2 as FQGTGA. The CDR3 consists of 17 residues. Written as DNA, the CDR3 is TGTGCCAGCAGCTTAGGTTGGGGACTAGCGGGAGGCAATGAGCAGTTCTTC. Translation gives CASSLGWGLAGGNEQFF.

The V call is TRBV5-4, the J call TRBJ2-5, with 7 bases identical to TRBD2. In germline, CDR1 is SGHNT, CDR2 YYREEE (reference sequence). Trimming cost V 6 bases and J 2 bases; bases outside gene matches: 10. CDR3 length: 15 residues. CDR3 coding DNA: TGTGCCAGCACACCCAAAGGACTAGAGCAAGAGACCCAGTACTTC. Residues: CASTPKGLEQETQYF.

This clone has only a few counts. The chain links TRBV5-1 to TRBJ1-4, with D maybe TRBD1 (6 bases). CDR1 is SGHRS and CDR2 is YFSETQ in the germline V gene. Between the trimmed V and J ends, which lost 2 bases and 8 bases, there was a span of 16 bases. This CDR3 region has 15 residues. The CDR3 region is CASSLSGAILEKLFF. In DNA form, the CDR3 reads TGCGCCAGCAGCTTATCAGGGGCCATCCTCGAAAAACTGTTTTTT. The full variable domain, in which reference TRBV5-1 and TRBJ1-4 provide the parts outside the CDR3, is KAGVTQTPRYLIKTRGQQVTLSCSPISGHRSVSWYQQTPGQGLQFLFEYFSETQRNKGNFPGRFSGRQFSNSRSEMNVSTLELGDSALYLCASSLSGAILEKLFFGSGTQLSVL.

The chain links TRBV9 to TRBJ2-6, with D uncertain. The CDR3 totals 16 residues. Germline lookup yields CDR1 SGDLS and CDR2 YYNGEE. The ends were cut back, 0 bases at V and 0 bases at J, with 7 bases in the middle. The CDR3 nucleotides are TGTGCCAGCAGCGTAGATAGTCGCTCTGGGGCCAACGTCCTGACTTTC. Encoded protein: CASSVDSRSGANVLTF.

V usage is TRBV19 and J usage is TRBJ2-1; 14 bases match TRBD2. Germline CDR1 LNHDA, CDR2 SQIVND (reference sequence). This CDR3 is built from 16 residues. V gave up 5 bases and J gave up 6 bases; unmatched junction bases: 6. The chain's CDR3 is CASSRLAGGPGNEQFF. The CDR3 bases are TGTGCCAGTAGTCGACTAGCGGGAGGGCCGGGCAATGAGCAGTTCTTC.

J is TRBJ1-1 and V is TRBV7-3; possible D gene TRBD1, 5 bases. V was cut by 6 bases and J by 5 bases, with 19 bases left in between. Germline V gene sequence: CDR1 SGHTA, CDR2 FQGTGA. CDR3 size: 15 residues. The CDR3 protein is CASRGGGTAGTEAFF. The CDR3 region has the DNA TGTGCCAGCAGAGGCGGCGGGACCGCGGGGACTGAAGCTTTCTTT.

Worth noting for this clone: Sequence at one end of the junction differs from germline and may be a read error. The J gene is TRBJ2-5, the V gene TRBV18; 10 positions agree with TRBD1. The V gene's germline CDR1 is KGHSH and CDR2 LQKENI. This CDR3 has 16 amino acids. CDR3 nucleotides: TGTGCCAGCTCGCCACAGGGACAGGGGAAGCAAGAGACCCAGTACTTC. It encodes CASSPQGQGKQETQYF.

This clone came up a few times. This chain links TRBV5-6 with TRBJ2-5; D may be TRBD2 (7 bases). The J call may be mistaken, given a closer DNA end match to TRBJ2-7. Germline CDR1 SGHDT, CDR2 YYEEEE. This CDR3 spans 14 amino acids. The CDR3 nucleotides are TGTGCCAGCATCGCGGGGGCAGGCCACTACGAGCAGTACTTC. Translation: CASIAGAGHYEQYF.

This clone occurred a few times. The chain carries TRBV28 and TRBJ2-2, with TRBD2 identical over 8 bases. Germline V gives CDR1 MDHEN, CDR2 SYDVKM. The CDR3 length is 15 residues. V was clipped by 4 bases and J by 4 bases; unmatched bases: 5. CDR3: CASSSGGAFTGELFF. The DNA for the CDR3 is TGTGCCAGCAGTTCCGGGGGGGCCTTCACCGGGGAGCTGTTTTTT.

V usage is TRBV7-2 and J usage is TRBJ2-1, with no clear D. The CDR3 spans 11 residues. Germline-derived CDR1 and CDR2 are SGHTA and FQGNSA. V was shortened by 2 bases and J by 10 bases, with 6 bases between the two germline ends. CDR3 residues: CASSLNAEQFF. The CDR3, as DNA: TGTGCCAGCAGCTTAAATGCGGAGCAGTTCTTC.

This clone is termed medium-sized (0.01 to 0.1%). The CDR3 sequence: CASSFDRGSNTEAFF. The DNA for the CDR3 is TGTGCCAGCAGTTTTGACAGGGGGAGCAACACTGAAGCTTTCTTT. This chain connects TRBV6-5 to TRBJ1-1, with 9 bases identical to TRBD1. Germline lookup yields CDR1 MNHEY and CDR2 SVGAGI. Trimming took 4 bases from V and 2 from J; bases not matched to a gene: 5. The CDR3 has 15 residues.

The chain combines TRBV19 with TRBJ1-6, with 7 bases identical to TRBD1. The CDR3 covers 14 residues. V was pared by 5 bases and J by 4 bases, with 2 bases of the junction left unmatched. CDR1 LNHDA and CDR2 SQIVND come from the germline V gene (reference sequence). This chain's CDR3 is CASSYRGYNSPLHF. CDR3 in DNA: TGTGCCAGTAGTTACAGGGGTTATAATTCACCCCTCCACTTT.

The chain is built from TRBV10-3 and TRBJ2-5; D is perhaps TRBD2 (5 bases). V was pared by 8 bases and J by 0 bases, with 13 bases between. CDR3 size: 14 residues. CDR1 and CDR2 (germline): ENHRY, SYGVKD. Written as DNA, the CDR3 is TGTGCCATCGGCGGAGCGGCGAACCAAGAGACCCAGTACTTC. It codes for CAIGGAANQETQYF.

V is TRBV6-4 and J is TRBJ2-5; tentatively, D is TRBD2 (6 bases). Trimming shortened V by 3 bases and J by 7 bases, and 15 bases separated the two germline ends. The CDR3 runs 14 residues. CDR1 and CDR2 (germline): MRHNA, SNTAGT. The CDR3 bases are TGTGCCAGCAGTGAGAACGGAATGCGGGGGACCCAGTACTTC. Translated: CASSENGMRGTQYF.

This clone was detected only once. The rearrangement links TRBV18 to TRBJ1-1; D gene ambiguous. V lost 1 base and J lost 3, with 18 bases in between. The CDR3 is made up of 17 amino acids. Germline CDR1 reads KGHSH; CDR2 reads LQKENI. The CDR3 loop is CASSPLSQYEDDTEAFF. As DNA, the CDR3 is TGTGCCAGCTCACCACTGTCCCAGTATGAGGATGACACTGAAGCTTTCTTT. Based on the CDR3 plus reference TRBV18 and TRBJ1-1, the full variable domain is NAGVMQNPRHLVRRRGQEARLRCSPMKGHSHVYWYRQLPEEGLKFMVYLQKENIIDESGMPKERFSAEFPKEGPSILRIQQVVRGDSAAYFCASSPLSQYEDDTEAFFGQGTRLTVV.

This rearrangement joins TRBV12-5 to TRBJ2-5; the match to TRBD2 covers 13 bases. V was pared by 7 bases and J by 3 bases, with 5 bases of the junction left unmatched. The V gene's germline CDR1 is LGHNT and CDR2 FRNRAP. This CDR3 comprises 15 residues. The CDR3 loop is CASDQGLAGKETQYF. The CDR3 nucleotides are TGTGCTAGTGATCAGGGACTAGCGGGGAAAGAGACCCAGTACTTC.

This chain links TRBV9 with TRBJ2-5, with 8 bases lining up with TRBD1. Germline V gene lookup returns CDR1 SGDLS and CDR2 YYNGEE. This CDR3 is built from 13 residues. V lost 3 bases, J lost 7 bases, and 5 bases stayed unmatched. Here the CDR3 DNA reads TGTGCCAGCAGCGAGGGGACAGGAGGGACCCAGTACTTC. The encoded protein is CASSEGTGGTQYF.

The chain is built from TRBV7-6 and TRBJ2-6; unclear D gene. Trimming shortened V by 0 bases and J by 0 bases, and 15 bases separated the two germline ends. This CDR3 has 19 residues. The germline V gene encodes CDR1 SGHVS and CDR2 FNYEAQ. The CDR3 reads CASSLAATLRNSGANVLTF. CDR3 DNA: TGTGCCAGCAGCTTAGCGGCGACACTCAGAAACTCTGGGGCCAACGTCCTGACTTTC.

The CDR3 here is CASSRGWNTEAFF. DNA of the CDR3: TGTGCCAGCAGCCGGGGGTGGAACACTGAAGCTTTCTTT. The chain uses TRBV6-5 and TRBJ1-1, with TRBD1 as a possible D gene (5 bases). Germline V gives CDR1 MNHEY, CDR2 SVGAGI. The V gene lost 6 bases and the J gene lost 1 base, with 9 bases spanning the gap. The CDR3 is 13 amino acids.

J is TRBJ1-5 and V is TRBV6-1; D gene ambiguous. CDR3 size: 15 residues. Trimming left V 7 bases short and J 0 bases short, with 13 bases between. In germline, CDR1 is MNHNS, CDR2 SASEGT. The CDR3 DNA reads as TGTGCCAGCAAGCGGGGAGGGTATAGCAATCAGCCCCAGCATTTT. This encodes CASKRGGYSNQPQHF.